The TCR beta chain under discussion was sequenced for a study of Graves' ophthalmopathy and Graves' hyperthyroidism. Whole-study findings and limits: Using 13 signatures, a model distinguished ophthalmopathy from stable hyperthyroidism, reaching roughly 90% sensitivity and 80% to 83% specificity. With a specificity of under 85% and a sensitivity of about 69%, the model predicted ophthalmopathy progression.

This clonotype showed up many times. What it binds is not known. As the template, RNA transcripts were used to amplify TCR beta CDR3 regions. HTBI primers primed a first-round RT-PCR, and a second-round multiplex PCR followed. TCRdb re-called the multiplex PCR reads with MiXCR, one entry per CDR3 protein. Found here are approximately 330,000 distinct CDR3 sequences, about a sixth of them singletons; the top ten hold 9% to 15%. CDR3 length: 15 amino acids. Germline CDR1 and CDR2: MGHDK and SYGVNS. Trimming pared 8 bases from V and 4 bases from J, leaving 20 bases between. V gene TRBV25-1 combines with J gene TRBJ1-2, with D unresolved. The sequenced sample was peripheral blood. This sequence was found in an adult man with Graves' ophthalmopathy. CDR3 nucleotides: TGTGCCAGCCCTCCTGGACCTAGATCGGGCTATGGCTACACCTTC. Translated: CASPPGPRSGYGYTF.